This T cell receptor beta chain was captured in a study of blood T cell repertoires in COVID-19. Overall study: Sample material is recorded as cDNA or gDNA derived from T cells, B-cell-depleted T cells, or PBMCs.

Authors' data handling: Amplification from reference gene primers served as the basis for estimated nucleated cell counts. Clones were read by immunoSEQ multiplex PCR, and TCRdb kept only the in-frame ones, dropping some. V and J calls and clone size follow that table, whereas D and trimming were derived from the DNA. The table includes 400,000 to 550,000 clones, roughly 87% detected once. Per germline, CDR1 MNHEY and CDR2 SVGEGT. V shed 6 bases, J shed 9 bases, and the junction held 10 bases outside the gene matches. This CDR3 is 14 amino acids long. Living in 24 US areas, the participants were between roughly 18 and 90 years of age. Assignments of participants to cohorts depended upon their own reported clinical history.

The sequenced material came from PBMCs or T cells enriched from blood (not recorded which). The chain uses TRBV6-2 or TRBV6-3 and TRBJ2-1, with 8 bases identical to TRBD1. The clonotype comes from a woman younger than 30 with acute COVID-19. CDR3 sequence (DNA): TGTGCCAGCAGCACCGGGACAGGAGGGGCTGAGCAGTTCTTC. Amino acids: CASSTGTGGAEQFF.